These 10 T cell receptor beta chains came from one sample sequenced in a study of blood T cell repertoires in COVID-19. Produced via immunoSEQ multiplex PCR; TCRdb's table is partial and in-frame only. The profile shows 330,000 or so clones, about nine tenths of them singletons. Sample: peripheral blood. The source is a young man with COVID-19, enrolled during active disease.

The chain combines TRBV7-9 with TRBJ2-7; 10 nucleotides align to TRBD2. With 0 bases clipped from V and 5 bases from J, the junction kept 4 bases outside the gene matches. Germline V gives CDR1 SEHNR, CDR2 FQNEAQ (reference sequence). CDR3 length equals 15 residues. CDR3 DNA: TGTGCCAGCAGCTTAGCGCTAGCGGGAGATGACGAGCAGTACTTC. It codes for CASSLALAGDDEQYF.

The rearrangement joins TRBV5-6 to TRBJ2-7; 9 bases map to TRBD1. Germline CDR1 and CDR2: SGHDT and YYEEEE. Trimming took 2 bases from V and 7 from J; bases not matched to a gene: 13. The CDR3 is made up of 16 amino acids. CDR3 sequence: CASSLQLGTGFGEQYF. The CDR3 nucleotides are TGTGCCAGCAGCTTACAACTCGGGACAGGGTTCGGGGAGCAGTACTTC.

CDR3 sequence: CASSHPQGVFGEQYF. CDR3 nucleotides: TGTGCCAGCAGCCACCCCCAGGGGGTTTTTGGGGAGCAGTACTTC. This chain connects TRBV5-6 to TRBJ2-7; the match to TRBD1 covers 7 bases. The CDR3 is 15 residues long. V lost 4 bases, J lost 7 bases, and 14 bases stayed unmatched. Germline V gene data show CDR1 as SGHDT and CDR2 as YYEEEE. The full variable domain, its missing parts supplied by reference TRBV5-6 and TRBJ2-7, is DAGVTQSPTHLIKTRGQQVTLRCSPKSGHDTVSWYQQALGQGPQFIFQYYEEEERQRGNFPDRFSGHQFPNYSSELNVNALLLGDSALYLCASSHPQGVFGEQYFGPGTRLTVT.

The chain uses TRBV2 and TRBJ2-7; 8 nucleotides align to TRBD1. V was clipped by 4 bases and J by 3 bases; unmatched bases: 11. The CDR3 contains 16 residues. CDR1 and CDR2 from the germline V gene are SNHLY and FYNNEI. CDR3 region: CASSAPDRAINYEQYF. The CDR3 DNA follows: TGTGCCAGCAGTGCCCCGGACAGGGCAATAAACTACGAGCAGTACTTC.

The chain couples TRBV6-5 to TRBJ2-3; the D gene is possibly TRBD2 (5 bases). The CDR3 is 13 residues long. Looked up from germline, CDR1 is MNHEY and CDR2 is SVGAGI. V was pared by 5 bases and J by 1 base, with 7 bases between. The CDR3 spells CASSPGGTDTQYF. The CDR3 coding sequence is TGTGCCAGCAGTCCCGGGGGCACAGATACGCAGTATTTT.

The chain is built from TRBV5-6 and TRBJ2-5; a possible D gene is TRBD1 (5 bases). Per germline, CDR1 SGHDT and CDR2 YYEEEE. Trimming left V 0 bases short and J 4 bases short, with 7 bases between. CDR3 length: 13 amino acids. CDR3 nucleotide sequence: TGTGCCAGCAGCTTGGGACAGTCAGAGACCCAGTACTTC. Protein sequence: CASSLGQSETQYF.

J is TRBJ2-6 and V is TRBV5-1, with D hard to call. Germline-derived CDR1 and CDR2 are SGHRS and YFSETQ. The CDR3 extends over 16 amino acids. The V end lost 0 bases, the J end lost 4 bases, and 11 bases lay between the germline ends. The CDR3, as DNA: TGCGCCAGCAGCTTGGAATTTGCGAGCGGGGCCAACGTCCTGACTTTC. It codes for CASSLEFASGANVLTF.

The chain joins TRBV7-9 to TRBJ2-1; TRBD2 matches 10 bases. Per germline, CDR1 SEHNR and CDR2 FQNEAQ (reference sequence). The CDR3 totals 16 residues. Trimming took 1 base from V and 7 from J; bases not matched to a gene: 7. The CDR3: CASSLGTSGMKNEQFF. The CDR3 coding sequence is TGTGCCAGCAGCTTAGGGACTAGCGGTATGAAGAATGAGCAGTTCTTC.

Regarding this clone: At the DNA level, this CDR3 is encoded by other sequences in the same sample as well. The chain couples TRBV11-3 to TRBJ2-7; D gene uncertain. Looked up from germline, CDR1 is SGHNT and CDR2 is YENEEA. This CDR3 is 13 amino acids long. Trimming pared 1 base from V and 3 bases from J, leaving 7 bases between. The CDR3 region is CASSLGRGYEQYF. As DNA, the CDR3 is TGTGCCAGCAGCTTAGGGCGCGGCTACGAGCAGTACTTC.

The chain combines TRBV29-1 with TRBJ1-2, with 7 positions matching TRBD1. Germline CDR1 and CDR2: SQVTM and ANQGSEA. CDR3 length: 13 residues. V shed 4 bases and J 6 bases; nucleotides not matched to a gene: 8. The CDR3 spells CSVARQGYDGYTF. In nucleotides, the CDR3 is TGCAGCGTTGCGAGACAGGGATATGATGGCTACACCTTC.